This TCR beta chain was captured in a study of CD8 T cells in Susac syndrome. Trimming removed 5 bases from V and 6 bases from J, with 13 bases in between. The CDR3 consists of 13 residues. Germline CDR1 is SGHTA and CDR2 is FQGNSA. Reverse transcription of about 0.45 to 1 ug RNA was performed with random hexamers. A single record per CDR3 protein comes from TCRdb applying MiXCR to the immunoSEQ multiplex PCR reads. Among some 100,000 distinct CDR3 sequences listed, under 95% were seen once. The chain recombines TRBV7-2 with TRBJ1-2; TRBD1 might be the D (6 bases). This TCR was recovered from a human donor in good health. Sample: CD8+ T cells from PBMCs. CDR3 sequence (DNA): TGTGCCAGCAGCCATCAGGGGCGGGATGGCTACACCTTC. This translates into CASSHQGRDGYTF.